A single sample is the source of the 31 T cell receptor beta chains below, sequenced in a study of blood T cell repertoires in COVID-19. Assay: immunoSEQ multiplex PCR; the TCRdb copy retains only in-frame clones and omits some. The sample includes under 110,000 clones, around 92% seen only once; the top ten take 5.7%. The sequencing sample was made of peripheral blood. These receptors all come from a man aged 50-59 years with active COVID-19.

This chain links TRBV2 with TRBJ1-6; 7 bases fit TRBD1. This CDR3 is 14 amino acids long. The ends lost 7 bases at V and 6 bases at J; junction bases unmatched: 6. Germline loops: CDR1 SNHLY, CDR2 FYNNEI. For the CDR3, the DNA is TGTGCCAGCACTCGGGACAGAAGTAATTCACCCCTCCACTTT. It codes for CASTRDRSNSPLHF.

The gene calls are TRBV19 and TRBJ1-2; tentatively, D is TRBD1 (5 bases). This CDR3 has 13 residues. Trimming shortened V by 6 bases and J by 8 bases, and 16 bases separated the two germline ends. The germline V gene encodes CDR1 LNHDA and CDR2 SQIVND (reference sequence). CDR3 DNA sequence: TGTGCCAGTAGCGAGAGACAGCGTCCCGGCTACACCTTC. Translating gives CASSERQRPGYTF.

This clone was found once. The rearrangement uses TRBV19 and TRBJ2-1; the match to TRBD2 covers 8 bases. Germline V lookup: CDR1 LNHDA, CDR2 SQIVND (reference sequence). The J segment lost 7 bases and the V segment lost 11 bases, leaving 16 bases of the junction unmatched. The CDR3 is made up of 15 amino acids. The CDR3 here is CASLGPERGINEQFF. The CDR3 DNA sequence: TGTGCCTCCCTGGGTCCCGAGCGGGGGATTAATGAGCAGTTCTTC. The whole variable domain, remainder taken from reference TRBV19 and TRBJ2-1, is DGGITQSPKYLFRKEGQNVTLSCEQNLNHDAMYWYRQDPGQGLRLIYYSQIVNDFQKGDIAEGYSVSREKKESFPLTVTSAQKNPTAFYLCASLGPERGINEQFFGPGTRLTVL.

The chain employs TRBV6-5 and TRBJ1-5; 7 bases fit TRBD1. CDR1 and CDR2 (germline): MNHEY, SVGAGI. The CDR3 loop spans 14 amino acids. The trim removed 5 bases at V and 11 bases at J, leaving 12 bases unmatched. The CDR3 nucleotides read TGTGCCAGCAGTCTTGAGTGGCAGGGGGAGACCCAGCATTTT. Protein sequence: CASSLEWQGETQHF.

This clone has more than one count but fewer than ten. V is TRBV3-1 (or the pseudogene TRBV3-2) and J is TRBJ2-1; D call uncertain. The CDR3 loop spans 16 amino acids. Trimming took 0 bases from V and 9 from J, leaving 18 bases between them. Germline V CDR1 and CDR2: LGHDT, YNNKEL (reference sequence). The chain's CDR3 is CASSQEAIPDLSEQFF. CDR3 bases: TGTGCCAGCAGCCAAGAGGCCATCCCAGATTTAAGTGAGCAGTTCTTC.

The V call is TRBV7-9, the J call TRBJ1-1, with D maybe TRBD1 (6 bases). Germline V lookup: CDR1 SEHNR, CDR2 FQNEAQ (reference sequence). V was cut by 2 bases and J by 3 bases, with 19 bases left in between. There are 17 residues in the CDR3. The CDR3 DNA follows: TGTGCCAGCAGCTTATACCGGGACACCCCTAGGGACACTGAAGCTTTCTTT. Protein product: CASSLYRDTPRDTEAFF. The full variable domain, with the rest looked up from reference TRBV7-9 and TRBJ1-1, is DTGVSQNPRHKITKRGQNVTFRCDPISEHNRLYWYRQTLGQGPEFLTYFQNEAQLEKSRLLSDRFSAERPKGSFSTLEIQRTEQGDSAMYLCASSLYRDTPRDTEAFFGQGTRLTVV.

V and J are TRBV6-1 and TRBJ2-7; possible D gene TRBD2, 5 bases. Germline-derived CDR1 and CDR2 are MNHNS and SASEGT. The CDR3 is 14 amino acids. V was trimmed by 2 bases and J by 0 bases, leaving 8 bases between them. CDR3 sequence: CASSERRSSYEQYF. CDR3 nucleotides: TGTGCCAGCAGTGAAAGGAGGAGCTCCTACGAGCAGTACTTC.

V and J are TRBV7-8 and TRBJ2-1; 9 bases fit TRBD2. V was clipped by 4 bases and J by 4 bases; unmatched bases: 14. CDR1 and CDR2 (germline): SGHVS, FQNEAQ. This CDR3 comprises 18 residues. The CDR3 region is CASSSTGTSTSKYNEQFF. Here the CDR3 DNA reads TGTGCCAGCAGCTCTACCGGGACTAGCACCTCAAAGTACAATGAGCAGTTCTTC.

The chain is built from TRBV6-5 and TRBJ2-1, with 9 bases that match TRBD2. There are 15 residues in the CDR3. The ends lost 6 bases at V and 7 bases at J; junction bases unmatched: 10. Germline CDR1 is MNHEY and CDR2 is SVGAGI. In DNA, the CDR3 is TGTGCCAGCAGGATCACTAGCGGGCTAAGAAATGAGCAGTTCTTC. The encoded protein is CASRITSGLRNEQFF.

This clone has more than one count but fewer than ten. The chain couples TRBV11-2 to TRBJ1-6, with D hard to call. V gave up 5 bases and J gave up 6 bases, with 11 bases separating them. This CDR3 is built from 14 residues. Per the germline V gene, CDR1 is SGHAT and CDR2 is FQNNGV. DNA of the CDR3: TGTGCCAGCAGCCCAGCGGGTACTAATTCACCCCTCCACTTT. Its protein is CASSPAGTNSPLHF. Full variable domain (outside the CDR3, taken from reference TRBV11-2 and TRBJ1-6): EAGVAQSPRYKIIEKRQSVAFWCNPISGHATLYWYQQILGQGPKLLIQFQNNGVVDDSQLPKDRFSAERLKGVDSTLKIQPAKLEDSAVYLCASSPAGTNSPLHFGNGTRLTVT.

The rearrangement joins TRBV28 to TRBJ1-1; the D gene is possibly TRBD1 (5 bases). Germline values: CDR1 MDHEN, CDR2 SYDVKM. The CDR3 is 10 residues long. The ends were cut back, 8 bases at V and 7 bases at J, with 8 bases in the middle. CDR3 DNA: TGTGCCAGCGGACATATTGAAGCTTTCTTT. It specifies CASGHIEAFF. The whole variable domain, filled in from reference TRBV28 and TRBJ1-1, reads DVKVTQSSRYLVKRTGEKVFLECVQDMDHENMFWYRQDPGLGLRLIYFSYDVKMKEKGDIPEGYSVSREKKERFSLILESASTNQTSMYLCASGHIEAFFGQGTRLTVV.

The genes are TRBV7-2 and TRBJ2-7; 8 positions match TRBD2. Unmatched junction bases numbered 5, after V lost 3 bases and J lost 1 base. Germline V lookup: CDR1 SGHTA, CDR2 FQGNSA. The CDR3 runs 15 residues. The CDR3 region has the DNA TGTGCCAGCAGCTTTTTCCCTAGCGGGTCCTACGAGCAGTACTTC. Protein: CASSFFPSGSYEQYF.

The table lists this clone with a count of one. CDR3 DNA sequence: TGCGCCAGCAGCTTGTTTGACACACAAGAGACCCAGTACTTC. Translation gives CASSLFDTQETQYF. This chain uses TRBV5-1 with TRBJ2-5; D is uncertain. Germline values: CDR1 SGHRS, CDR2 YFSETQ. Trimming stripped 1 base from V and 2 bases from J, with 9 bases between. The CDR3 contains 14 residues.

The V and J genes are TRBV25-1 and TRBJ1-3; D is unresolved. CDR1 and CDR2 from the germline V gene are MGHDK and SYGVNS. The CDR3 extends over 14 amino acids. Between the trimmed V and J ends, which lost 0 bases and 0 bases, there was a span of 3 bases. The CDR3 spells CASSEYSSGNTIYF. CDR3 nucleotide sequence: TGTGCCAGCAGTGAATATAGCTCTGGAAACACCATATATTTT.

This chain links TRBV28 with TRBJ2-7; 10 nucleotides match TRBD2. Germline trimming cut 6 bases from V and 4 bases from J; bases unmatched to any gene: 9. The germline CDR1 and CDR2 sequences are MDHEN and SYDVKM. CDR3 length: 15 amino acids. This CDR3 is CASSVEASGRYEQYF. The CDR3 region has the DNA TGTGCCAGCAGCGTGGAGGCTAGCGGGAGATACGAGCAGTACTTC.

V gene TRBV5-4 combines with J gene TRBJ2-5, with TRBD2 matching over 13 bases. The CDR3 is made up of 16 amino acids. Germline V CDR1 and CDR2: SGHNT, YYREEE (reference sequence). The V segment lost 4 bases and the J segment 5 bases; nucleotides outside the gene matches: 8. This CDR3 reads CASSPTSGRADETQYF. CDR3 nucleotides: TGTGCCAGCAGCCCTACTAGCGGGAGGGCCGACGAGACCCAGTACTTC. The full variable domain, rest sourced from reference TRBV5-4 and TRBJ2-5, is ETGVTQSPTHLIKTRGQQVTLRCSSQSGHNTVSWYQQALGQGPQFIFQYYREEENGRGNFPPRFSGLQFPNYSSELNVNALELDDSALYLCASSPTSGRADETQYFGPGTRLLVL.

Only one count was recorded for this clone. The chain has TRBV30 and TRBJ1-6; 10 bases are shared with TRBD1. The CDR3 extends over 14 amino acids. J lost 8 bases, V lost 1 base, and 2 bases had no gene match. The germline gives CDR1 GTSNPN, CDR2 SVGIG (reference sequence). The CDR3 region has the DNA TGTGCCTGGAGTGACGGACAGGGGGATTCACCCCTCCACTTT. It yields the protein CAWSDGQGDSPLHF.

This chain uses TRBV18 with TRBJ1-1; 7 bases are a match to TRBD1. The trim removed 1 base at V and 3 bases at J, leaving 17 bases unmatched. CDR3 size: 19 residues. Per the germline V gene, CDR1 is KGHSH and CDR2 is LQKENI. DNA for the CDR3: TGTGCCAGCTCACCACTTCCTCGAGGGGGCGCATCAGGGGACACTGAAGCTTTCTTT. This sequence encodes CASSPLPRGGASGDTEAFF.

This sequence joins TRBV5-4 and TRBJ2-1; 7 nucleotides line up with TRBD2. The germline V gene encodes CDR1 SGHNT and CDR2 YYREEE (reference sequence). V dropped 4 bases and J dropped 1; count of bases not matched to a gene: 11. The CDR3 is 17 residues long. CDR3 coding DNA: TGTGCCAGCAGCGACCTGGGCGGGAGAGGGTCCTACAATGAGCAGTTCTTC. Translation: CASSDLGGRGSYNEQFF. Drawing the rest from reference TRBV5-4 and TRBJ2-1, the complete variable domain is ETGVTQSPTHLIKTRGQQVTLRCSSQSGHNTVSWYQQALGQGPQFIFQYYREEENGRGNFPPRFSGLQFPNYSSELNVNALELDDSALYLCASSDLGGRGSYNEQFFGPGTRLTVL.

The chain uses TRBV4-1 and TRBJ2-1, with a possible D match to TRBD2 (7 bases). Deletions cut 0 bases from V and 7 bases from J, with 10 bases between. CDR3 length: 14 amino acids. CDR1 MGHRA and CDR2 YSYEKL come from the germline V gene. The CDR3 loop reads CASSQDRGGNEQFF. The CDR3 region has the DNA TGCGCCAGCAGCCAAGATAGGGGGGGGAATGAGCAGTTCTTC.

The chain joins TRBV7-9 to TRBJ2-7, with D tentatively TRBD2 (6 bases). Germline CDR1 reads SEHNR; CDR2 reads FQNEAQ (reference sequence). Trimming cost V 5 bases and J 7 bases, with 15 bases left between them. The CDR3 extends over 13 amino acids. The CDR3: CASSPPGGVEQYF. DNA of the CDR3: TGTGCCAGCAGCCCTCCCGGAGGGGTTGAGCAGTACTTC.

This clone has a single count. The gene calls are TRBV24-1 and TRBJ1-1; D is unresolved. V lost 3 bases, J lost 1 base, and 5 bases lay in between. The CDR3 loop spans 13 amino acids. Germline V lookup: CDR1 KGHDR, CDR2 SFDVKD. The CDR3 DNA reads TGTGCCACCAGTGATGACAAGAACACTGAAGCTTTCTTT. Amino acids: CATSDDKNTEAFF.

This clone showed up just once. The chain links TRBV28 to TRBJ2-2; D is ambiguous. Germline CDR1 is MDHEN and CDR2 is SYDVKM. The V end was cut by 8 bases, the J end by 6 bases, with 10 bases between. There are 12 residues in the CDR3. The CDR3 region is CASERAPGELFF. CDR3 sequence (DNA): TGTGCCAGCGAGCGAGCGCCCGGGGAGCTGTTTTTT.

The rearrangement links TRBV20-1 to TRBJ2-3, with 7 bases matching TRBD2. The CDR3 length is 14 residues. Germline V gene lookup returns CDR1 DFQATT and CDR2 SNEGSKA (reference sequence). J gave up 4 bases and V 3 bases, and 7 bases lay outside the gene matches. CDR3: CSASRRETADTQYF. CDR3 bases: TGCAGTGCTAGTCGGCGGGAGACGGCAGATACGCAGTATTTT.

The chain employs TRBV30 and TRBJ2-3; the D gene is possibly TRBD2 (5 bases). CDR3 size: 14 residues. V was shortened by 0 bases and J by 5 bases, with 12 bases between the two germline ends. Germline-derived CDR1 and CDR2 are GTSNPN and SVGIG (reference sequence). CDR3 amino acids: CAWSVQSGLDTQYF. CDR3 DNA: TGTGCCTGGAGTGTACAATCGGGGTTAGATACGCAGTATTTT.

CDR3 sequence (DNA): TGTGCCACCAAACTTACAGGGAGCAATCAGCCCCAGCATTTT. Residues: CATKLTGSNQPQHF. The V call is TRBV27, the J call TRBJ1-5; D possibly corresponds to TRBD1 (6 bases). Trimming left V 10 bases short and J 1 base short, with 14 bases between. The germline gives CDR1 MNHEY, CDR2 SMNVEV (reference sequence). This CDR3 spans 14 amino acids.

This chain links TRBV24-1 with TRBJ2-1; TRBD2 might be the D (5 bases). Trimming pared 0 bases from V and 13 bases from J, leaving 12 bases between. Per the germline V gene, CDR1 is KGHDR and CDR2 is SFDVKD. The CDR3 consists of 13 residues. CDR3 sequence reads: CATSDLARERQFF. As DNA, the CDR3 is TGTGCCACCAGTGATTTGGCTCGGGAAAGACAGTTCTTC.

The chain uses TRBV7-9 and TRBJ1-5; perhaps TRBD1 as D (6 bases). Germline values: CDR1 SEHNR, CDR2 FQNEAQ (reference sequence). This CDR3 region has 16 residues. Trimming took 5 bases from V and 2 from J, leaving 16 bases between them. CDR3 in amino acids: CASSPGAAQGNQPQHF. The CDR3 DNA sequence: TGTGCCAGCAGCCCAGGGGCCGCCCAGGGCAATCAGCCCCAGCATTTT.

The rearrangement joins TRBV18 to TRBJ2-2; TRBD1 matches 9 bases. Germline CDR1 and CDR2: KGHSH and LQKENI. This CDR3 has 15 residues. V lost 2 bases, J lost 4 bases, and 2 bases stayed unmatched. The CDR3 here is CASSPGTGTTGELFF. The CDR3 DNA sequence: TGTGCCAGCTCACCAGGGACAGGGACCACCGGGGAGCTGTTTTTT.

The V gene is TRBV30, the J gene TRBJ1-2; 9 nucleotides line up with TRBD1. Per the germline V gene, CDR1 is GTSNPN and CDR2 is SVGIG (reference sequence). The CDR3 has 14 amino acids. Trimming at V came to 2 bases and at J to 4 bases, leaving 5 bases not matched to a gene. DNA of the CDR3: TGTGCCTGGAGTTCACAGGGGGCGGGCTATGGCTACACCTTC. It encodes CAWSSQGAGYGYTF.

The CDR3 nucleotides read TGTGCCAGCAGTTTCTTCCTCCAAGGAAGGGGCAAATACGAGCAGTACTTC. The encoded protein is CASSFFLQGRGKYEQYF. The chain employs TRBV28 and TRBJ2-7; TRBD1 is a possible D gene (5 bases). Germline V gene data show CDR1 as MDHEN and CDR2 as SYDVKM. The length of the CDR3 is 17 residues. V lost 3 bases to trimming and J lost 4 bases, with 22 bases between them.